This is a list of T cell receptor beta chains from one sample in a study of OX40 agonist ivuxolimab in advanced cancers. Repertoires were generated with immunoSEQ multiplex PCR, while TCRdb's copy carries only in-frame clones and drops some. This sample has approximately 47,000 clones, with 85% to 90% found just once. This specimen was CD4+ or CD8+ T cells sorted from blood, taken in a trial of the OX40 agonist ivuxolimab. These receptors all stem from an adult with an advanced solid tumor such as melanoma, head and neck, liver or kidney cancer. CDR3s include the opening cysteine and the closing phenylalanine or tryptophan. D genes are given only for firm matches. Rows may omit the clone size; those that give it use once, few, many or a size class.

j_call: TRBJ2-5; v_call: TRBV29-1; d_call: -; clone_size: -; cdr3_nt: TGCAGCGTGAGCGCGGATCAGGAGACCCAGTACTTC; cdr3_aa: CSVSADQETQYF
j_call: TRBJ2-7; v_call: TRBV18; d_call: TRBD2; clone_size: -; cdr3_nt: TGTGCCAGCTCACCCAGCGGGAACTACGAGCAGTACTTC; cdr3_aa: CASSPSGNYEQYF
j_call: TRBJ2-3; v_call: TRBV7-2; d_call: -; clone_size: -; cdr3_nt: TGTGCCAGCAGCCGTTCGACAGGGAGGAGCCGGAGCACAGATACGCAGTATTTT; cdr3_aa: CASSRSTGRSRSTDTQYF
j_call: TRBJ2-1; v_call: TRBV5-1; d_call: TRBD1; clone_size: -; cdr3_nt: TGCGCCAGCAGCTTGATACCAGGGACAGGGGCCAATGAGCAGTTCTTC; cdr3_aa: CASSLIPGTGANEQFF
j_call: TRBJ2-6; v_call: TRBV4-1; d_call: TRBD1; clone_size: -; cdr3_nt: TGCGCCAGCAGGGGACAGGGGATAACTGGGGCCAACGTCCTGACTTTC; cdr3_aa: CASRGQGITGANVLTF
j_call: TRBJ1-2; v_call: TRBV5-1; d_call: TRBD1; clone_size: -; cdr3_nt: TGCGCCAGCAGCGTCGACAGGGGGAGACTTTCTGGCTACACCTTC; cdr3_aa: CASSVDRGRLSGYTF
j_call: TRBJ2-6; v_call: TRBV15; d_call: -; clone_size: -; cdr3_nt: TGTGCCACCGGAGGGTCCTTTTCTGGGGCCAACGTCCTGACTTTC; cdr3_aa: CATGGSFSGANVLTF
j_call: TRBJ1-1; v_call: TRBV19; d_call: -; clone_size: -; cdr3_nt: TGTGCCAGTAGTATCCTCGGACAGTTCGGACCGGCTGAAGCTTTCTTT; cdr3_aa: CASSILGQFGPAEAFF
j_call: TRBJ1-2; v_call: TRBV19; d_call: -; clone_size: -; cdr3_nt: TGTGCCAGTAGTATAGCGGGGATTAATGGCTACACCTTC; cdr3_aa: CASSIAGINGYTF
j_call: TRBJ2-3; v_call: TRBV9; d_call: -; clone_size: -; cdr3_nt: TGTGCCAGCAGCGGAGGGGTTACGCAGTATTTT; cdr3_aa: CASSGGVTQYF
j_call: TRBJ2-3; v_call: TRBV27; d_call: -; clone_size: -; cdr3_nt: TGTGCCAGCAGCCAACCCTGGGGCACAGATACGCAGTATTTT; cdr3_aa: CASSQPWGTDTQYF
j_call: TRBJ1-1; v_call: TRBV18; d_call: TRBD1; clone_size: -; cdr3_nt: TGTGCCAGCTCTTCCGGGACAGGGGGCACTGAAGCTTTCTTT; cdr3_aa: CASSSGTGGTEAFF
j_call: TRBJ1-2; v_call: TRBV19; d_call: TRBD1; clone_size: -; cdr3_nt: TGTGCCAGTAGTCCTCCGGACAGGGGGCTCTATGGCTACACCTTC; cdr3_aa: CASSPPDRGLYGYTF
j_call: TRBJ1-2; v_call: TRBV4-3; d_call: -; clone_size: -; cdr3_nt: TGCGCCAGCAGCCAAGCCGCGACGTCCTATGGCTACACCTTC; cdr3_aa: CASSQAATSYGYTF
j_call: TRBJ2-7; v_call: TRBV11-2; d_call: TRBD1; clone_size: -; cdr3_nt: TGTGCCAGCAGCCCCGGACAGGCTTTTTCCGTCGGCGAGCAGTACTTC; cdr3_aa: CASSPGQAFSVGEQYF
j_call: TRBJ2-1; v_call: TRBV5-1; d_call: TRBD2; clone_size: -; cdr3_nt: TGCGCCAGCAGTTACGACCTGACTAGCATGGCCAATGAGCAGTTCTTC; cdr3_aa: CASSYDLTSMANEQFF
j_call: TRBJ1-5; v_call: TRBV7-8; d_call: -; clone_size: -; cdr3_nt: TGTGCCAGCAGCTTAGAGGGCGGCCCTAGCAATCAGCCCCAGCATTTT; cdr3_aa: CASSLEGGPSNQPQHF
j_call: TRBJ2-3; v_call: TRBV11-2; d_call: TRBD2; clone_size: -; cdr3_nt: TGTGCCAGCAGCTTTTCTAGCGGGTTCACAGATACGCAGTATTTT; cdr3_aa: CASSFSSGFTDTQYF
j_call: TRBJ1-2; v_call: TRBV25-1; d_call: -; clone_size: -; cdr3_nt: TGTGCCAGTGAAGGCGCGGGCCGCGGGGTTTATGGCTACACCTTC; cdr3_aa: CASEGAGRGVYGYTF
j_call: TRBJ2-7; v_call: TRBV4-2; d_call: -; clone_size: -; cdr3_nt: TGTGCCAGCAGCCAAGGTGGTCCAGGGACCTCCTACGAGCAGTACTTC; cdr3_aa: CASSQGGPGTSYEQYF
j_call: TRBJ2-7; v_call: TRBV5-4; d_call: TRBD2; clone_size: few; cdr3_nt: TGTGCCAGCAGCAATAGCGGGAGCCCCCACGAGCAGTACTTC; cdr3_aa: CASSNSGSPHEQYF
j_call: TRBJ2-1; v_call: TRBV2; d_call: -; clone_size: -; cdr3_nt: TGTGCCAGCAGTGAATGGCTCACCTCCTACAATGAGCAGTTCTTC; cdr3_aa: CASSEWLTSYNEQFF
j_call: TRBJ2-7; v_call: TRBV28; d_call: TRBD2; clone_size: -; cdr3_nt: TGTGCCAGCAGTTTTTCCGGGACTAGGGCCTACGAGCAGTACTTC; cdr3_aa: CASSFSGTRAYEQYF
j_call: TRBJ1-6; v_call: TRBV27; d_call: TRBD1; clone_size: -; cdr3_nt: TGTGCCAGCGCACGGGGACAGCAGAATTCACCCCTCCACTTT; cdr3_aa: CASARGQQNSPLHF
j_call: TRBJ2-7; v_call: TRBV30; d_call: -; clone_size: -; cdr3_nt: TGTGCCTGGAGTGTACGTAGCGGATACGAGCAGTACTTC; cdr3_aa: CAWSVRSGYEQYF
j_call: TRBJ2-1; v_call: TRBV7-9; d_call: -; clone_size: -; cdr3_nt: TGTGCCAGCAGCCGAGGGGATGAGCAGTTCTTC; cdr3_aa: CASSRGDEQFF